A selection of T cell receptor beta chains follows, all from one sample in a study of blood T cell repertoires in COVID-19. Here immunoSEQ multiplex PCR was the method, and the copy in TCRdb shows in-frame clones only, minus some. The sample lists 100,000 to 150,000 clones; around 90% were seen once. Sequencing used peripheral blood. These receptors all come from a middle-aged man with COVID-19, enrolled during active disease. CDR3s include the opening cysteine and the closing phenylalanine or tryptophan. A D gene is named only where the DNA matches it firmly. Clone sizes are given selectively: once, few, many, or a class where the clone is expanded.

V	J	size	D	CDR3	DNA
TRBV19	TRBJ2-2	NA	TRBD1	CASSGTALNTGELFF	TGTGCCAGTAGTGGGACAGCCCTGAACACCGGGGAGCTGTTTTTT
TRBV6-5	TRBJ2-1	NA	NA	CASSRTIHNEQFF	TGTGCCAGCAGCCGTACTATCCACAATGAGCAGTTCTTC
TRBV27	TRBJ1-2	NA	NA	CASRGTSEYTF	TGTGCCAGCAGAGGGACTTCGGAATACACCTTC
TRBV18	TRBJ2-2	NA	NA	CASHERGFRELFF	TGTGCCAGCCACGAACGAGGGTTCAGGGAGCTGTTTTTT
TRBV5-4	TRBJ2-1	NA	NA	CASSPDYNNEQFF	TGTGCCAGCAGCCCGGACTATAACAATGAGCAGTTCTTC
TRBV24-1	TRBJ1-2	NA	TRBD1	CATCATGENGYTF	TGTGCCACCTGTGCGACAGGGGAGAATGGCTACACCTTC
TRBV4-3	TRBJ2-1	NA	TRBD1	CASSQGAGGNEQFF	TGCGCCAGCAGCCAAGGGGCAGGGGGTAATGAGCAGTTCTTC
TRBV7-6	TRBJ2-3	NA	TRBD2	CASSLMGLASSTDTQYF	TGTGCCAGCAGCTTAATGGGACTAGCGTCGAGCACAGATACGCAGTATTTT
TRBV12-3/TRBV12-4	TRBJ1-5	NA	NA	CASSFPSGRPQHF	TGTGCCAGCAGTTTCCCATCGGGGAGGCCCCAGCATTTT
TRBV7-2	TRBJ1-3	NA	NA	CASSRQSSGNTIYF	TGTGCCAGCAGTAGACAGAGCTCTGGAAACACCATATATTTT
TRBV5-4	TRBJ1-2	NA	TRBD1	CASSAGQGGGYTF	TGTGCCAGCAGCGCAGGACAGGGAGGAGGCTACACCTTC
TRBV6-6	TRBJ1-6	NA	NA	CASSYSPDGDSPLHF	TGTGCCAGCAGTTACTCCCCGGACGGGGATTCACCCCTCCACTTT
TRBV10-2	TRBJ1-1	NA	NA	CASSPRAGPTEAFF	TGCGCCAGCAGCCCCCGGGCGGGGCCCACTGAAGCTTTCTTT
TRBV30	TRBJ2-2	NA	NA	CALRGSNTGELFF	TGTGCTCTACGGGGGTCGAACACCGGGGAGCTGTTTTTT
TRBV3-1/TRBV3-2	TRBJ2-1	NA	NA	CASSQWNSREQFF	TGTGCCAGCAGCCAATGGAACAGCCGTGAGCAGTTCTTC
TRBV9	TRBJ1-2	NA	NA	CASSADSSNYGYTF	TGTGCCAGCAGCGCAGACAGTTCTAACTATGGCTACACCTTC
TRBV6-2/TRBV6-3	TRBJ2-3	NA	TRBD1	CASSRQGDTQYF	TGTGCCAGCAGTCGACAGGGAGATACGCAGTATTTT
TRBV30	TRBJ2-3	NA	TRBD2	CACTSGRTDTQYF	TGTGCCTGCACTAGCGGGAGAACAGATACGCAGTATTTT
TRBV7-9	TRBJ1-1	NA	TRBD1	CASSGQGGGTEAFF	TGTGCCAGCAGCGGACAGGGGGGAGGCACTGAAGCTTTCTTT
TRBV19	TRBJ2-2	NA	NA	CASSIDGSGTHTGELFF	TGTGCCAGTAGTATAGATGGGTCCGGGACTCACACCGGGGAGCTGTTTTTT
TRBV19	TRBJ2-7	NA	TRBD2	CASSIQREGRNEQYF	TGTGCCAGTAGTATTCAGCGGGAGGGCCGGAACGAGCAGTACTTC
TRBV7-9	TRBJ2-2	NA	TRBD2	CASSTGRANTGELFF	TGTGCCAGCAGCACGGGGAGGGCGAACACCGGGGAGCTGTTTTTT
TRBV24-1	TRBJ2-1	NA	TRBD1	CATSENRDRPMRQFF	TGTGCCACCAGTGAGAACCGGGACAGGCCAATGAGGCAGTTCTTC
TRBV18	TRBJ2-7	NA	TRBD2	CASSPAGGTYEQYF	TGTGCCAGCTCACCTGCGGGGGGAACCTACGAGCAGTACTTC
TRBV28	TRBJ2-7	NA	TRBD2	CASTTRGGLSYEQYF	TGTGCCAGCACTACTCGGGGGGGACTATCCTACGAGCAGTACTTC
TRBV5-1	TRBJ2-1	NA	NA	CASSLIRVEQFF	TGCGCCAGCAGCTTGATCAGGGTTGAGCAGTTCTTC
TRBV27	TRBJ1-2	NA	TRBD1	CASRRTGGDYGYTF	TGTGCCAGCAGGCGGACAGGGGGCGACTATGGCTACACCTTC
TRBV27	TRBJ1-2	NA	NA	CASSLTGSYGYTF	TGTGCCAGCAGTTTGACAGGCAGCTATGGCTACACCTTC
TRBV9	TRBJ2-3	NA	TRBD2	CASSVTSGRSDTQYF	TGTGCCAGCAGCGTTACTAGCGGGAGGTCAGATACGCAGTATTTT
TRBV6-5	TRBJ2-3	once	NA	CASSYSAGDTQYF	TGTGCCAGCAGTTACTCTGCAGGGGATACGCAGTATTTT
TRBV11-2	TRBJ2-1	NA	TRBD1	CASSQPGQLYNEQFF	TGTGCCAGCAGCCAGCCGGGACAGCTATACAATGAGCAGTTCTTC
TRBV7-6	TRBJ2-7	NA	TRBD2	CASSPGASGSSYEQYF	TGTGCCAGCAGCCCCGGGGCTAGCGGGAGCTCCTACGAGCAGTACTTC
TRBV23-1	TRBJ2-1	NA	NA	CASSQTHTNRILSYNEQFF	TGCGCCAGCAGTCAGACCCACACGAACAGGATTTTATCCTACAATGAGCAGTTCTTC
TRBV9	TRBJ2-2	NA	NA	CASSVQAGLNTGELFF	TGTGCCAGCAGCGTCCAAGCGGGCTTGAACACCGGGGAGCTGTTTTTT
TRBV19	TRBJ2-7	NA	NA	CASSRAVADEQYF	TGTGCCAGTAGTAGAGCGGTGGCCGACGAGCAGTACTTC
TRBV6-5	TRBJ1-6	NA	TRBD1	CASSYSAGGESPLHF	TGTGCCAGCAGTTACTCGGCAGGGGGAGAATCACCCCTCCACTTT
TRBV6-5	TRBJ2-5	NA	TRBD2	CASSYSGTSFETQYF	TGTGCCAGCAGTTACTCCGGGACTAGCTTTGAGACCCAGTACTTC
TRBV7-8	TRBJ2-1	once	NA	CASSLFGSLEGHNEQFF	TGTGCCAGCAGCTTATTTGGGAGTCTTGAAGGACACAATGAGCAGTTCTTC
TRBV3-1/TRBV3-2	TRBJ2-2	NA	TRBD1	CASSQRDRATTGELFF	TGTGCCAGCAGCCAACGAGACAGGGCTACAACCGGGGAGCTGTTTTTT
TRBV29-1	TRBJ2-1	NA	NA	CSVRGATSYNEQFF	TGCAGCGTACGGGGGGCGACCTCCTACAATGAGCAGTTCTTC
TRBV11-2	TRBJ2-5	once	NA	CASSQDRETQYF	TGTGCCAGCAGTCAAGATCGGGAGACCCAGTACTTC
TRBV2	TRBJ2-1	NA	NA	CASSERGSEQFF	TGTGCCAGCAGTGAGCGAGGGAGTGAGCAGTTCTTC
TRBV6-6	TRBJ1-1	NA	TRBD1	CASSPGTGMNTEAFF	TGTGCCAGCAGTCCCGGGACAGGGATGAACACTGAAGCTTTCTTT
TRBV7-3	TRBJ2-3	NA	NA	CASSLDPGNTQYF	TGTGCCAGCAGCCTAGACCCTGGAAATACGCAGTATTTT
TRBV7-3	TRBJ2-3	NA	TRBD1	CASSLTGLTSTDTQYF	TGTGCCAGCAGCTTGACAGGGCTAACCAGCACAGATACGCAGTATTTT